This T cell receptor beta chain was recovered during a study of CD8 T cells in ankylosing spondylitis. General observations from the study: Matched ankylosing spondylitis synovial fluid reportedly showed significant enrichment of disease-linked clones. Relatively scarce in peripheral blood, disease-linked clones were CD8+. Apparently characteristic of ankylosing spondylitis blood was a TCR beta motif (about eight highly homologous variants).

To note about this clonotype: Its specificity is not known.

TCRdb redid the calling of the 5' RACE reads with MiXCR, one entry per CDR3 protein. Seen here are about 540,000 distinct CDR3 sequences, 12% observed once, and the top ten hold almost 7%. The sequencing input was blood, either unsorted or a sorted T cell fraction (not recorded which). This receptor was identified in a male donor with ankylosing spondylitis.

The CDR3 sequence is CASSAPDPPGNEQFF. DNA for the CDR3: TGTGCCAGCAGCGCTCCGGACCCACCGGGGAATGAGCAGTTCTTC. The chain couples TRBV5-5 to TRBJ2-1, with a possible D match to TRBD2 (5 bases). Trimming pared 4 bases from V and 7 bases from J, leaving 18 bases between. The CDR3 is 15 residues long. Germline assignment: CDR1 SGHKS and CDR2 YYEKEE (reference sequence).